Listed below are T cell receptor beta chains from one sample, sequenced in a study of blood T cells in healthy people across ages. TCRdb itself ran the 5' RACE reads through MiXCR, one entry per CDR3 protein. Among about 1.5 million distinct CDR3 sequences listed, approximately 42% were seen once. The specimen was blood. The receptors derive from a woman under 30 in good health. Each CDR3 is given with its conserved first and last residue. Fields, in order: D gene, J gene, clone size, CDR3 length, V gene, CDR3 protein, CDR3 DNA. The D gene is left open where the match is weak. Size tells how often a clone was seen (once, few, many) or the class of an expanded clone, and some rows leave it out.

TRBD2 | TRBJ2-1 | few | 16 | TRBV9 | CASSSSGTSGSYEQFF | TGTGCCAGCAGCTCTAGCGGGACTAGCGGGAGCTATGAGCAGTTCTTC
. | TRBJ1-2 | few | 15 | TRBV15 | CATSRVDRSVDGYTF | TGTGCCACCAGCAGAGTTGACAGATCGGTCGATGGCTACACCTTC
. | TRBJ2-7 | . | 15 | TRBV6-2/TRBV6-3 | CASRPFQSSYNEQYF | TGTGCCAGCAGACCGTTCCAAAGCTCCTACAATGAGCAGTACTTC
. | TRBJ1-1 | . | 12 | TRBV7-8 | CASNARDNRAFF | TGTGCCAGCAACGCCCGGGACAACCGGGCTTTCTTT
. | TRBJ2-2 | few | 13 | TRBV5-5 | CASSLGLDRELFF | TGTGCCAGCAGCTTGGGACTGGACAGGGAGCTGTTTTTT
. | TRBJ1-5 | . | 17 | TRBV4-1 | CASSQDGIMAGNQPQHF | TGCGCCAGCAGCCAAGATGGTATAATGGCTGGTAATCAGCCCCAGCATTTT
. | TRBJ2-5 | . | 14 | TRBV29-1 | CSARGILGFYEQSF | TGCAGCGCACGGGGGATTCTGGGATTTTACGAGCAGTCCTTC
. | TRBJ2-4 | few | 13 | TRBV13 | CASSLGRALEQYF | TGTGCCAGCAGCTTAGGCCGGGCTTTAGAGCAGTACTTC
. | TRBJ2-2 | . | 16 | TRBV5-1 | CASSLTAVGNTGELFF | TGCGCCAGCAGCCTAACTGCAGTAGGAAACACCGGGGAGCTGTTTTTT
. | TRBJ2-1 | . | 13 | TRBV12-3/TRBV12-4 | CASSRPPYNEQFF | TGTGCCAGCAGCCGACCGCCCTACAATGAGCAGTTCTTC
. | TRBJ2-5 | . | 15 | TRBV28 | CASSSFTRLTKTQYF | TGTGCCAGCAGCTCTTTCACGCGGCTGACAAAGACCCAGTACTTC
TRBD2 | TRBJ2-1 | few | 15 | TRBV6-2/TRBV6-3 | CASSQTSDSYNEQFF | TGTGCCAGCAGTCAAACTAGCGATTCCTACAATGAGCAGTTCTTC
. | TRBJ1-4 | . | 14 | TRBV2 | CASTSGTGNEKLFF | TGTGCCAGCACTTCAGGGACTGGAAATGAAAAACTGTTTTTT
. | TRBJ2-1 | . | 16 | TRBV6-2/TRBV6-3 | CASSYGAQRVWHEQFF | TGTGCCAGCAGTTACGGGGCACAGCGAGTCTGGCATGAGCAGTTCTTC
. | TRBJ2-7 | many | 13 | TRBV7-2 | CASSLVDSYEQYF | TGTGCCAGCAGCTTGGTGGACTCCTACGAGCAGTACTTC
. | TRBJ1-2 | . | 14 | TRBV20-1 | CSAIGQFTPHGYTF | TGCAGTGCTATAGGGCAGTTCACCCCTCATGGCTACACCTTC
. | TRBJ1-6 | . | 16 | TRBV28 | CASSLPVGRLDSPLHF | TGTGCCAGCAGTTTACCTGTTGGTAGGTTGGATTCACCCCTCCACTTT
. | TRBJ1-5 | . | 15 | TRBV12-3/TRBV12-4 | CASSLNPYSNQPQHF | TGTGCCAGCAGTTTAAATCCGTATAGCAATCAGCCCCAGCATTTT
TRBD2 | TRBJ2-4 | few | 14 | TRBV6-2/TRBV6-3 | CASRMTSGGQTQYF | TGTGCCAGCAGAATGACTAGCGGGGGACAAACCCAGTACTTC
. | TRBJ2-7 | few | 13 | TRBV9 | CASSAPNVLEQYF | TGTGCCAGCAGCGCCCCGAACGTCCTCGAGCAGTACTTC
. | TRBJ2-3 | once | 13 | TRBV7-2 | CASSLPQLDTQYF | TGTGCCAGCAGCTTACCTCAGTTAGATACGCAGTATTTT
. | TRBJ2-3 | . | 14 | TRBV6-2/TRBV6-3 | CASTTGKHTDTQYF | TGTGCCAGCACCACAGGGAAACACACAGATACGCAGTATTTT
. | TRBJ1-2 | . | 12 | TRBV20-1 | CSATGDDYGYTF | TGCAGTGCTACAGGGGACGACTATGGCTACACCTTC
TRBD2 | TRBJ2-1 | few | 16 | TRBV27 | CASSSSLSGVYNEQFF | TGTGCCAGCAGCTCCAGTCTGAGCGGGGTCTACAATGAGCAGTTCTTC
. | TRBJ2-4 | . | 14 | TRBV12-3/TRBV12-4 | CASSKTDRKAIQYF | TGTGCCAGCAGTAAGACAGACCGAAAGGCCATTCAGTACTTC
. | TRBJ2-3 | . | 12 | TRBV27 | CASRAGEDTQYF | TGTGCCAGCAGGGCAGGGGAAGATACGCAGTATTTT
TRBD2 | TRBJ2-7 | . | 15 | TRBV3-1 | CASSQGPLAGYEQYF | TGTGCCAGCAGCCAAGGCCCTCTAGCGGGTTACGAGCAGTACTTC
. | TRBJ2-7 | . | 14 | TRBV2 | CASSGTPGREAQYF | TGTGCCAGCAGTGGTACCCCTGGAAGAGAGGCCCAGTACTTC
TRBD2 | TRBJ2-7 | few | 17 | TRBV5-4 | CASSRLSDSGGTYEQYF | TGTGCCAGCAGCCGGTTGAGTGATAGCGGGGGAACCTACGAGCAGTACTTC
TRBD2 | TRBJ2-3 | few | 16 | TRBV18 | CASSRTPGLAMDTQYF | TGTGCCAGCTCAAGAACTCCGGGACTAGCGATGGATACGCAGTATTTT
TRBD1 | TRBJ1-4 | . | 13 | TRBV29-1 | CSVAGTGSEKLFF | TGCAGCGTGGCCGGGACAGGCAGTGAAAAACTGTTTTTT
. | TRBJ1-4 | . | 12 | TRBV6-1 | CASGEGGEKLFF | TGTGCCAGCGGCGAGGGCGGTGAAAAACTGTTTTTT
. | TRBJ2-1 | medium-sized | 14 | TRBV29-1 | CSFAGAGDTLEQFF | TGCAGCTTTGCTGGGGCAGGGGACACACTTGAGCAGTTCTTC
. | TRBJ1-1 | . | 18 | TRBV5-1 | CASSSKSGGQTKNTEAFF | TGCGCCAGCAGCTCCAAGAGCGGAGGACAGACCAAAAACACTGAAGCTTTCTTT
. | TRBJ2-1 | many | 15 | TRBV7-2 | CASSLNRGWINEQFF | TGTGCCAGCAGCTTAAATCGGGGGTGGATCAATGAGCAGTTCTTC
TRBD1 | TRBJ1-2 | . | 14 | TRBV12-3/TRBV12-4 | CASSRRDRGGGYTF | TGTGCCAGCAGTCGCCGGGACAGGGGAGGTGGCTACACCTTC
TRBD2 | TRBJ2-7 | . | 16 | TRBV27 | CASSLKPGLATNEQYF | TGTGCCAGCAGTCTAAAGCCGGGACTAGCGACCAACGAGCAGTACTTC
. | TRBJ1-5 | . | 13 | TRBV4-3 | CASSQGLHQPQHF | TGCGCCAGCAGCCAAGGATTGCATCAGCCCCAGCATTTT
TRBD1 | TRBJ1-1 | . | 12 | TRBV20-1 | CSAQDRFTEAFF | TGCAGTGCTCAGGACAGGTTCACTGAAGCTTTCTTT
. | TRBJ1-1 | . | 18 | TRBV5-1 | CASSLGGVRAQVNTEAFF | TGCGCCAGCAGCTTGGGAGGGGTACGGGCACAGGTGAACACTGAAGCTTTCTTT
. | TRBJ1-6 | . | 14 | TRBV7-2 | CASSSPRYNSPLHF | TGTGCCAGCAGCTCCCCCCGGTATAATTCACCCCTCCACTTT
. | TRBJ2-6 | few | 17 | TRBV4-3 | CASSHRDFYSGANVLTF | TGCGCCAGCAGCCACCGGGACTTCTACTCTGGGGCCAACGTCCTGACTTTC
TRBD1 | TRBJ2-3 | few | 15 | TRBV5-1 | CASSPGTGYTDTQYF | TGCGCCAGCAGCCCTGGGACAGGATACACAGATACGCAGTATTTT
. | TRBJ2-1 | . | 15 | TRBV9 | CASSAGASGSYEQFF | TGTGCCAGCAGTGCAGGAGCTTCAGGTTCCTACGAGCAGTTCTTC
TRBD1 | TRBJ2-1 | . | 15 | TRBV7-2 | CASSKGQGFVHEQFF | TGTGCCAGCAGCAAAGGACAGGGTTTTGTCCACGAGCAGTTCTTC
. | TRBJ1-6 | . | 12 | TRBV21-1 | CAGSKVGRPLHF | TGTGCCGGCAGCAAAGTGGGAAGACCCCTCCACTTT
. | TRBJ2-7 | . | 15 | TRBV15 | CATSRDLTGTYEQYF | TGTGCCACCAGCAGAGATCTGACAGGGACTTACGAGCAGTACTTC
. | TRBJ2-3 | . | 16 | TRBV20-1 | CSAIIWGSGSTDTQYF | TGCAGTGCAATCATCTGGGGGAGCGGGAGCACAGATACGCAGTATTTT
. | TRBJ2-5 | . | 12 | TRBV20-1 | CSASGGFHEQYF | TGCAGTGCTAGCGGAGGGTTCCATGAGCAGTACTTC
. | TRBJ2-2 | . | 15 | TRBV24-1 | CATSDLRGTPGELFF | TGTGCCACCAGTGATTTGAGGGGGACTCCCGGGGAGCTGTTTTTT
TRBD1 | TRBJ1-2 | . | 15 | TRBV20-1 | CSARDLGQVGYGYTF | TGCAGTGCTAGAGATCTGGGACAGGTTGGCTATGGCTACACCTTC
. | TRBJ1-1 | few | 13 | TRBV27 | CASSLMMNTEAFF | TGTGCCAGCAGTTTGATGATGAACACTGAAGCTTTCTTT
TRBD1 | TRBJ1-2 | . | 15 | TRBV6-5 | CASSYVQGGNYGYTF | TGTGCCAGCAGTTACGTACAGGGGGGAAACTATGGCTACACCTTC
. | TRBJ2-7 | . | 12 | TRBV14 | CASSQGYLEQYF | TGTGCCAGCAGCCAAGGGTATTTAGAGCAGTACTTC
. | TRBJ2-5 | few | 14 | TRBV4-1 | CASSPTDNGETQYF | TGCGCCAGCAGCCCAACGGACAATGGAGAGACCCAGTACTTC
. | TRBJ1-1 | . | 13 | TRBV5-6 | CASSLVGNAEAFF | TGTGCCAGCAGCTTGGTCGGGAATGCTGAAGCTTTCTTT
TRBD1 | TRBJ2-3 | . | 16 | TRBV7-9 | CASSLRLGQGSGTQYF | TGTGCCAGCAGCCTCAGACTGGGACAGGGCTCGGGGACGCAGTATTTT
. | TRBJ2-2 | once | 16 | TRBV11-2 | CASSLFVSPNTGELFF | TGTGCCAGCAGCTTATTTGTTAGCCCGAACACCGGGGAGCTGTTTTTT
TRBD1 | TRBJ1-1 | many | 13 | TRBV7-6 | CASSVQGYTEAFF | TGTGCCAGCAGCGTACAGGGGTACACTGAAGCTTTCTTT